A single sample gave rise to the 14 T cell receptor beta chains below, sequenced in a study of blood T cell repertoires in COVID-19. Sequencing used immunoSEQ multiplex PCR; TCRdb keeps in-frame clones, though not all of them. The data hold some 100,000 clones, with about 89% observed a single time. Specimen: peripheral blood. Source of these receptors: a man aged 60 to 75 with acute or convalescent COVID-19.

The CDR3 region is CASSDRVGTDTQYF. DNA of the CDR3: TGTGCCAGCAGCGACAGGGTCGGCACAGATACGCAGTATTTT. The rearrangement uses TRBV7-9 and TRBJ2-3, with 7 nucleotides matching TRBD1. The CDR3 runs to 14 residues. Per germline, CDR1 SEHNR and CDR2 FQNEAQ (reference sequence). The ends lost 5 bases at V and 1 base at J; junction bases unmatched: 3. Filled out from reference TRBV7-9 and TRBJ2-3, the complete variable domain reads DTGVSQNPRHKITKRGQNVTFRCDPISEHNRLYWYRQTLGQGPEFLTYFQNEAQLEKSRLLSDRFSAERPKGSFSTLEIQRTEQGDSAMYLCASSDRVGTDTQYFGPGTRLTVL.

The gene calls are TRBV25-1 and TRBJ2-6; possible D gene TRBD2, 6 bases. Trimming shortened V by 6 bases and J by 2 bases, and 14 bases separated the two germline ends. Looked up from germline, CDR1 is MGHDK and CDR2 is SYGVNS. The CDR3 length is 16 residues. CDR3 sequence reads: CASSSPAGPGANVLTF. The CDR3 bases are TGTGCCAGCAGCTCACCGGCGGGACCTGGGGCCAACGTCCTGACTTTC.

This chain joins TRBV6-1 and TRBJ1-5, with TRBD1 as a possible D gene (5 bases). The CDR3 totals 14 residues. Germline assignment: CDR1 MNHNS and CDR2 SASEGT. V gave up 3 bases and J gave up 9 bases, with 15 bases separating them. The CDR3 region has the DNA TGTGCCAGCAGTGAGTCTAGTGGGGGGACGCCCCAGCATTTT. This translates into CASSESSGGTPQHF.

The chain couples TRBV9 to TRBJ2-7, with TRBD1 as a possible D gene (6 bases). V was shortened by 3 bases and J by 2 bases, with 12 bases between the two germline ends. CDR3 length equals 14 residues. In germline, CDR1 is SGDLS, CDR2 YYNGEE. The CDR3 nucleotides read TGTGCCAGCAGCGCAGACAGGTCTCCCTACGAGCAGTACTTC. Translating gives CASSADRSPYEQYF.

The CDR3 DNA reads as TGCACCAGCAGCCAAGTGATAGGACAACTAGCGGGAGGTTGCACAGATACGCAGTATTTT. Encoded protein: CTSSQVIGQLAGGCTDTQYF. The rearrangement joins TRBV1 to TRBJ2-3; TRBD2 reflects the table's D call only, with no check against the DNA. TRBV1 is deemed a pseudogene. This CDR3 has 20 amino acids.

This clone came up once. The chain is built from TRBV7-9 and TRBJ1-2; D may be TRBD1 (5 bases). Germline V gives CDR1 SEHNR, CDR2 FQNEAQ (reference sequence). The CDR3 consists of 15 residues. The V and J ends lost 4 bases and 4 bases respectively, with 16 bases between them. The DNA for the CDR3 is TGTGCCAGCAGCTCAGTCGGGACTCCGGGCTATGGCTACACCTTC. Protein: CASSSVGTPGYGYTF.

The chain recombines TRBV15 with TRBJ1-5; D remains unclear. The CDR3 is 14 residues long. Germline assignment: CDR1 LNHNV and CDR2 YYDKDF (reference sequence). Trimming pared 3 bases from V and 5 bases from J, leaving 11 bases between. The CDR3 here is CATSRIPRDQPQHF. The CDR3 DNA reads TGTGCCACCAGCAGGATCCCACGGGATCAGCCCCAGCATTTT.

The CDR3 DNA sequence: TGCGCCAGCAGCTTATCGACAGGGGCGACCAAAAACATTCAGTACTTC. It specifies CASSLSTGATKNIQYF. The chain has TRBV5-1 and TRBJ2-4, with 8 nucleotides matching TRBD1. This CDR3 is built from 16 residues. CDR1 and CDR2 from the germline V gene are SGHRS and YFSETQ. With V trimmed by 2 bases and J by 2 bases, 6 bases remained unmatched.

The V and J genes are TRBV5-5 and TRBJ2-2; D call uncertain. V was trimmed by 3 bases and J by 6 bases, leaving 12 bases between them. Germline V lookup: CDR1 SGHKS, CDR2 YYEKEE (reference sequence). The CDR3 length is 14 residues. CDR3 DNA sequence: TGTGCCAGCAGCTCTACCATAGTCGCCGGGGAGCTGTTTTTT. Its protein is CASSSTIVAGELFF.

The chain employs TRBV6-5 and TRBJ2-7; 10 bases match TRBD1. V gave up 6 bases and J gave up 3 bases; unmatched junction bases: 8. Germline loops: CDR1 MNHEY, CDR2 SVGAGI. This CDR3 comprises 15 residues. DNA for the CDR3: TGTGCCAGCAGCCAGACCGGGACAGGGGACTACGAGCAGTACTTC. It specifies CASSQTGTGDYEQYF.

The J gene is TRBJ1-1, the V gene TRBV27; 7 nucleotides line up with TRBD1. Looked up from germline, CDR1 is MNHEY and CDR2 is SMNVEV (reference sequence). With V trimmed by 3 bases and J by 5 bases, 3 bases remained unmatched. The CDR3 is 13 residues long. The CDR3 here is CASSFRGETEAFF. The DNA of the CDR3 is TGTGCCAGCAGTTTCAGGGGGGAGACTGAAGCTTTCTTT.

The J gene is TRBJ2-5, the V gene TRBV21-1; the D call in the table, TRBD2, was not verified against the DNA. TRBV21-1 is shown as a pseudogene. The CDR3 is 18 residues long. The CDR3 DNA reads TGTGCCAGCAGCCCCGGGGGGGTCCTAGCGGGGGACCAAGAGACCCAGTACTTC. As protein: CASSPGGVLAGDQETQYF.

This sequence joins TRBV11-2 and TRBJ2-2; a weak D match, TRBD1 (6 bases). CDR3 size: 15 residues. V was clipped by 5 bases and J by 5 bases, with 15 bases between them. Per the germline V gene, CDR1 is SGHAT and CDR2 is FQNNGV. CDR3 nucleotides: TGTGCCAGCAGCCCTACAGGGTCGAGGACCGGGGAGCTGTTTTTT. Its translation is CASSPTGSRTGELFF.

The chain combines TRBV4-1 with TRBJ1-2, with D possibly TRBD1 on 5 matching bases. The CDR3 length is 16 residues. Deletions cut 0 bases from V and 4 bases from J, with 15 bases between. Germline V lookup: CDR1 MGHRA, CDR2 YSYEKL. CDR3 bases: TGCGCCAGCAGCCAAGACCCGACCGTTCAGGGCTATGGCTACACCTTC. Amino acids: CASSQDPTVQGYGYTF.